A selection of T cell receptor beta chains follows, all from one sample in a study of Ad26.COV2.S vaccination and SARS-CoV-2 variants. The table came from immunoSEQ multiplex PCR; TCRdb's copy has only in-frame clones and leaves some out. The sample shows approximately 500,000 clones, about 83% of them seen only once. This material consisted of peripheral blood, taken in a trial of Ad26.COV2.S vaccine versus placebo. These receptors originate from a person aged 18 to 59 who received the Ad26.COV2.S COVID-19 vaccine or a placebo. Both conserved end residues are part of each CDR3. D genes are given only for firm matches. Clone size is stated in some rows and not others, as once, few, many or a class when expanded.

TRBJ2-2	.	TRBD1	TRBV7-8	TGTGCCAGCAGCTTAGGCCCGGGGACAGGGGCGAACACCGGGGAGCTGTTTTTT	CASSLGPGTGANTGELFF
TRBJ2-5	.	.	TRBV24-1	TGTGCCACCAGTGACGTCACCCCAGGGTACCAAGAGACCCAGTACTTC	CATSDVTPGYQETQYF
TRBJ2-7	.	.	TRBV7-9	TGTGCCAGCAGCTTGTCCGGAGACAGCTACGAGCAGTACTTC	CASSLSGDSYEQYF
TRBJ2-1	.	.	TRBV27	TGTGCCAGCACCCGGCGGGTAAACAATGAGCAGTTCTTC	CASTRRVNNEQFF
TRBJ2-2	few	TRBD2	TRBV7-2	TGTGCCAGCAGCGCCCTGGCGGGAGGAACCGGGGAGCTGTTTTTT	CASSALAGGTGELFF
TRBJ1-1	few	.	TRBV7-2	TGTGCCAGCAGTCGCGACGGGTTTGAAGCTTTCTTT	CASSRDGFEAFF
TRBJ1-5	once	TRBD1	TRBV24-1	TGTGCCACCAGTGAGGGGACAGGGGGCAGTCAGCCCCAGCATTTT	CATSEGTGGSQPQHF
TRBJ1-1	.	TRBD1	TRBV7-2	TGTGCCAGCAGCAAAGACAGGGGAGCTGAAGCTTTCTTT	CASSKDRGAEAFF
TRBJ2-7	.	.	TRBV29-1	TGCAGCGTTGTGAGGGGCTACGAGCAGTACTTC	CSVVRGYEQYF
TRBJ1-2	.	.	TRBV30	TGTGCTGTAGGGGCCAGCCCTAACTATGGCTACACCTTC	CAVGASPNYGYTF
TRBJ2-2	.	.	TRBV5-4	TGTGCCAGCACCTCAACCAGAGGAAACACCGGGGAGCTGTTTTTT	CASTSTRGNTGELFF
TRBJ2-5	few	.	TRBV20-1	TGCAGTGCTAGTCCGGCGAACATAAAGTATCAAGAGACCCAGTACTTC	CSASPANIKYQETQYF
TRBJ2-2	.	.	TRBV5-5	TGTGCCAGCAGCTTTCAAAATCCGCGTCCGCGGGAGCTGTTTTTT	CASSFQNPRPRELFF
TRBJ2-1	.	.	TRBV7-2	TGTGCCAGCAGCTTATGGATGGGACATGAGCAGTTCTTC	CASSLWMGHEQFF
TRBJ2-5	.	TRBD1	TRBV29-1	TGCAGCGTTGAGGGACAGGGGGTGGGAGAGACCCAGTACTTC	CSVEGQGVGETQYF
TRBJ2-5	.	.	TRBV28	TGTGCCAGCAGTTTAGACGAGACCCAGTACTTC	CASSLDETQYF
TRBJ1-5	.	.	TRBV5-6	TGTGCCAGCAGCTTTGCAGGGGCGCAGGATCAGCCCCAGCATTTT	CASSFAGAQDQPQHF
TRBJ1-5	.	.	TRBV28	TGTGCCAGCAGTTTAGATGCTGGGGACAATCAGCCCCAGCATTTT	CASSLDAGDNQPQHF
TRBJ1-6	.	TRBD1	TRBV27	TGTGCCAGCAGTTGGGGACAGTCTGGGTCACCCCTCCACTTT	CASSWGQSGSPLHF
TRBJ1-6	.	.	TRBV3-1/TRBV3-2	TGTGCCAGCAGAACGGTCGGGCAGAATAATTCACCCCTCCACTTT	CASRTVGQNNSPLHF
TRBJ2-1	.	.	TRBV6-5	TGTGCCAGCATGATCAGCAGGGGTGAGCAGTTCTTC	CASMISRGEQFF
TRBJ1-1	.	TRBD1	TRBV18	TGTGCCAGCTCACCGCCGACAGGGGTGAACACTGAAGCTTTCTTT	CASSPPTGVNTEAFF
TRBJ1-2	.	.	TRBV20-1	TGCAGTGCTAGTCGTCCGGGGGTTAAGGACACCTTC	CSASRPGVKDTF